Shown below are 28 T cell receptor beta chains from a single sample sequenced in a study of cytomegalovirus exposure and HLA in healthy donors. The PCR used 60 Vbeta and 13 Jbeta primers. Clones were sequenced by immunoSEQ multiplex PCR, and TCRdb holds only the in-frame ones, with some missing. The sample's table shows about 130,000 clones. Sequenced input: PBMCs. The source of these receptors is a middle-aged woman in good health and CMV-seropositive.

This chain connects TRBV28 to TRBJ1-1; 8 positions agree with TRBD1. The V gene's germline CDR1 is MDHEN and CDR2 SYDVKM. V was clipped by 5 bases and J by 5 bases; unmatched bases: 10. The CDR3 runs to 15 residues. CDR3 sequence reads: CASSRTGRLVTEAFF. CDR3 nucleotide sequence: TGTGCCAGCAGTCGGACAGGGAGGTTGGTTACTGAAGCTTTCTTT.

The chain's CDR3 is CASSYHLGVYGYTF. The CDR3 nucleotides are TGTGCCAGCAGTTATCATTTAGGAGTATATGGCTACACCTTC. The chain carries TRBV6-5 and TRBJ1-2; no clear D gene. V shed 3 bases and J shed 5 bases, with 13 bases lying between them. The germline gives CDR1 MNHEY, CDR2 SVGAGI. The CDR3 is 14 residues long.

This rearrangement joins TRBV19 to TRBJ2-3; 7 nucleotides agree with TRBD2. Germline trimming cut 5 bases from V and 2 bases from J; bases unmatched to any gene: 13. From germline, CDR1 is LNHDA and CDR2 SQIVND (reference sequence). The CDR3 is 17 amino acids. CDR3 sequence: CASSPLTGGLITDTQYF. In DNA, the CDR3 is TGTGCCAGTAGTCCCCTAACGGGAGGCCTTATCACAGATACGCAGTATTTT.

The rearrangement joins TRBV9 to TRBJ2-3; no definite D call. CDR1 is SGDLS, CDR2 YYNGEE, per germline. The CDR3 totals 13 residues. The V gene lost 4 bases and the J gene lost 6 bases, with 12 bases spanning the gap. For the CDR3, the DNA is TGTGCCAGCAGCCCCACCGGCGGCGATACGCAGTATTTT. It codes for CASSPTGGDTQYF.

V usage is TRBV9 and J usage is TRBJ2-7; a weak D match, TRBD2 (7 bases). V was trimmed by 2 bases and J by 5 bases, leaving 17 bases between them. The CDR3 runs to 15 residues. Per germline, CDR1 SGDLS and CDR2 YYNGEE. CDR3 residues: CASSVGGGGQDEQYF. In nucleotides, the CDR3 is TGTGCCAGCAGCGTTGGGGGGGGCGGCCAAGACGAGCAGTACTTC. Using reference TRBV9 and TRBJ2-7 for the parts outside the CDR3, the full variable domain is DSGVTQTPKHLITATGQRVTLRCSPRSGDLSVYWYQQSLDQGLQFLIQYYNGEERAKGNILERFSAQQFPDLHSELNLSSLELGDSALYFCASSVGGGGQDEQYFGPGTRLTVT.

The chain couples TRBV5-1 to TRBJ2-3, with TRBD2 matching 8 bases. The CDR3 sequence is 15 residues long. With 2 bases clipped from V and 0 bases from J, the junction kept 2 bases outside the gene matches. CDR1 SGHRS and CDR2 YFSETQ come from the germline V gene. This chain's CDR3 is CASSLAGVSTDTQYF. The CDR3, as DNA: TGCGCCAGCAGCTTAGCGGGAGTGAGCACAGATACGCAGTATTTT. Together with reference TRBV5-1 and TRBJ2-3, the CDR3 gives the full variable domain: KAGVTQTPRYLIKTRGQQVTLSCSPISGHRSVSWYQQTPGQGLQFLFEYFSETQRNKGNFPGRFSGRQFSNSRSEMNVSTLELGDSALYLCASSLAGVSTDTQYFGPGTRLTVL.

This sequence joins TRBV29-1 and TRBJ2-1, with 9 positions matching TRBD2. CDR1 and CDR2 from the germline V gene are SQVTM and ANQGSEA. The CDR3 is 15 amino acids. Germline trimming cut 3 bases from V and 12 bases from J; bases unmatched to any gene: 15. CDR3 in DNA: TGCAGCGTTGAGCCTGGCGGGAGGGGCGACATACTGCAGTTCTTC. This encodes CSVEPGGRGDILQFF.

The CDR3 DNA reads TGCGCCAGCAGCTCAACGGCAGGGGGTAACTCTGGAAACACCATATATTTT. Translated: CASSSTAGGNSGNTIYF. The chain is built from TRBV4-1 and TRBJ1-3; 7 nucleotides align to TRBD1. V was clipped by 5 bases and J by 0 bases; unmatched bases: 10. This CDR3 comprises 17 residues. Germline V gene sequence: CDR1 MGHRA, CDR2 YSYEKL.

This rearrangement joins TRBV19 to TRBJ2-7; 7 nucleotides line up with TRBD2. The CDR3 runs 14 residues. Germline V gene data show CDR1 as LNHDA and CDR2 as SQIVND (reference sequence). After removal of 4 bases from V and 1 base from J, the junction contained 4 bases not matched to a gene. As DNA, the CDR3 is TGTGCCAGTAGTAATGCGGGAGTTTCCTACGAGCAGTACTTC. Translation: CASSNAGVSYEQYF.

V and J are TRBV9 and TRBJ2-5, with 7 bases lining up with TRBD1. This CDR3 is 13 amino acids long. The trim removed 4 bases at V and 7 bases at J, leaving 7 bases unmatched. CDR1 and CDR2 from the germline V gene are SGDLS and YYNGEE. CDR3 sequence reads: CASSTRQGRTQYF. In nucleotides, the CDR3 is TGTGCCAGCAGCACGAGACAGGGTCGGACCCAGTACTTC.

The V gene is TRBV5-5, the J gene TRBJ1-4; 7 nucleotides agree with TRBD1. The CDR3 runs 15 residues. Germline CDR1 SGHKS, CDR2 YYEKEE (reference sequence). Trimming took 2 bases from V and 3 from J; bases not matched to a gene: 4. The CDR3 coding sequence is TGTGCCAGCAGCTTAACAGGGGCCTCTAATGAAAAACTGTTTTTT. Its protein is CASSLTGASNEKLFF.

V and J are TRBV4-1 and TRBJ2-5; TRBD1 matches at 7 bases. CDR3 size: 14 residues. Germline CDR1 is MGHRA and CDR2 is YSYEKL. J was trimmed by 11 bases and V by 7 bases; bases with no gene match: 16. CDR3 protein: CASTSLPGQILQYF. The CDR3 DNA is TGCGCCAGCACCTCCCTTCCGGGACAGATCCTTCAGTACTTC.

The chain joins TRBV4-1 to TRBJ1-2; a possible D gene is TRBD1 (6 bases). Per germline, CDR1 MGHRA and CDR2 YSYEKL. CDR3 length equals 11 residues. V shed 4 bases and J shed 6 bases, with 6 bases lying between them. The CDR3 sequence: CASSPGDGYTF. The CDR3 DNA sequence: TGCGCCAGCAGCCCAGGGGATGGCTACACCTTC.

The V and J genes are TRBV28 and TRBJ1-2; TRBD1 might be the D (6 bases). Trimming removed 5 bases from V and 8 bases from J, with 15 bases in between. Germline CDR1 and CDR2: MDHEN and SYDVKM. This CDR3 contains 13 residues. CDR3: CASSEGGVGGYTF. The CDR3 region has the DNA TGTGCCAGCAGTGAAGGGGGAGTTGGGGGCTACACCTTC.

The J gene is TRBJ2-2, the V gene TRBV4-3; TRBD2 might be the D (6 bases). V was cut by 0 bases and J by 7 bases, with 21 bases left in between. This CDR3 contains 18 residues. Germline CDR1 reads LGHNA; CDR2 reads YSLEER. CDR3 sequence reads: CASSQDRVSRGGIGELFF. CDR3 sequence (DNA): TGCGCCAGCAGCCAAGATCGAGTGTCAAGGGGCGGGATCGGGGAGCTGTTTTTT.

V usage is TRBV7-9 and J usage is TRBJ2-4; 7 bases agree with TRBD2. This CDR3 is 15 amino acids long. V lost 1 base to trimming and J lost 8 bases; unmatched junction nucleotides: 8. The germline V gene encodes CDR1 SEHNR and CDR2 FQNEAQ (reference sequence). CDR3 amino acids: CASSLGGSGGDIQYF. The CDR3 DNA reads as TGTGCCAGCAGCTTAGGCGGGAGCGGTGGAGACATTCAGTACTTC.

The V call is TRBV7-3, the J call TRBJ1-1; D uncertain. Trimming took 5 bases from V and 2 from J, leaving 12 bases between them. The CDR3 spans 14 residues. CDR1 is SGHTA and CDR2 is FQGTGA in the germline V gene. The CDR3 is CASSSLGTNTEAFF. In nucleotides, the CDR3 is TGTGCCAGCAGCAGCCTAGGTACTAACACTGAAGCTTTCTTT.

This chain joins TRBV30 and TRBJ2-5, with 9 positions matching TRBD1. Trimming at V came to 6 bases and at J to 2 bases, leaving 1 base not matched to a gene. The CDR3 totals 12 residues. Per the germline V gene, CDR1 is GTSNPN and CDR2 is SVGIG (reference sequence). The CDR3 DNA follows: TGTGCCTGTGGACAGGGGCAAGAGACCCAGTACTTC. This sequence encodes CACGQGQETQYF. The variable domain in full, with the rest retrieved from reference TRBV30 and TRBJ2-5, is SQTIHQWPATLVQPVGSPLSLECTVEGTSNPNLYWYRQAAGRGLQLLFYSVGIGQISSEVPQNLSASRPQDRQFILSSKKLLLSDSGFYLCACGQGQETQYFGPGTRLLVL.

The rearrangement joins TRBV6-5 to TRBJ1-1, with D perhaps matching TRBD1 (6 bases). CDR1 is MNHEY and CDR2 is SVGAGI in the germline V gene. This CDR3 has 16 residues. V was clipped by 6 bases and J by 0 bases, with 17 bases between them. This CDR3 is CASSYLAGGMNTEAFF. The CDR3 DNA sequence: TGTGCCAGCAGCTACCTCGCGGGGGGCATGAACACTGAAGCTTTCTTT.

The chain joins TRBV6-5 to TRBJ2-1; TRBD2 agrees at 11 bases. Trimming at V came to 6 bases and at J to 4 bases, leaving 5 bases not matched to a gene. The CDR3 extends over 15 amino acids. In germline, CDR1 is MNHEY, CDR2 SVGAGI. This CDR3 reads CASSPGTSGYNEQFF. DNA of the CDR3: TGTGCCAGCAGCCCCGGGACTAGCGGTTACAATGAGCAGTTCTTC.

CDR3: CASSVDENYGYTF. The CDR3 bases are TGTGCCAGCAGCGTAGATGAGAACTATGGCTACACCTTC. This sequence joins TRBV9 and TRBJ1-2; D remains unclear. Trimming cost V 0 bases and J 2 bases, with 5 bases left between them. This CDR3 comprises 13 residues. Looked up from germline, CDR1 is SGDLS and CDR2 is YYNGEE.

This chain's CDR3 is CASSRQGASEQYF. CDR3 nucleotide sequence: TGTGCCAGCAGCCGACAGGGGGCCAGCGAGCAGTACTTC. The chain links TRBV5-6 to TRBJ2-7; 10 nucleotides line up with TRBD1. The CDR3 is made up of 13 amino acids. Germline trimming cut 4 bases from V and 6 bases from J; bases unmatched to any gene: 4. Germline lookup yields CDR1 SGHDT and CDR2 YYEEEE.

The chain is built from TRBV6-5 and TRBJ1-2, with D possibly matching TRBD1 (6 bases). Germline V gene lookup returns CDR1 MNHEY and CDR2 SVGAGI. V shed 4 bases and J shed 4 bases, with 7 bases lying between them. The length of the CDR3 is 12 residues. This CDR3 is CASSSGAYGYTF. In DNA form, the CDR3 reads TGTGCCAGCAGTTCAGGGGCCTATGGCTACACCTTC.

The V call is TRBV7-3, the J call TRBJ2-2; a possible D gene is TRBD1 (5 bases). CDR1 and CDR2 from the germline V gene are SGHTA and FQGTGA. Trimming removed 3 bases from V and 5 bases from J, with 13 bases in between. CDR3 length equals 15 residues. The CDR3 sequence: CASSFRAGVTGELFF. As DNA, the CDR3 is TGTGCCAGCAGCTTCAGGGCCGGCGTGACCGGGGAGCTGTTTTTT.

The CDR3, as DNA: TGTGCCAGCAGAGCCCGGACAGGGGGCTACGAGCAGTACTTC. Amino acid sequence: CASRARTGGYEQYF. The chain has TRBV6-6 and TRBJ2-7; TRBD1 aligns across 10 bases. The CDR3 sequence is 14 residues long. Germline trimming cut 6 bases from V and 3 bases from J; bases unmatched to any gene: 5. The germline V gene has CDR1 MNHNY and CDR2 SVGAGI (reference sequence).

The chain links TRBV5-1 to TRBJ2-1; 9 bases line up with TRBD2. The V and J ends lost 2 bases and 3 bases, in that order; junction bases with no gene match: 12. Germline V CDR1 and CDR2: SGHRS, YFSETQ. CDR3 length equals 18 residues. The CDR3 DNA sequence: TGCGCCAGCAGCTTCCCTCTCGTAGCGGGAGAGCTCTACAATGAGCAGTTCTTC. Protein: CASSFPLVAGELYNEQFF.

Of note for this clone: The junction differs from germline at one of its ends, possibly a read error. Other nucleotide sequences from this sample produce the same CDR3. V usage is TRBV5-6 and J usage is TRBJ1-1; D not certain. This CDR3 has 14 residues. Germline CDR1 is SGHDT and CDR2 is YYEEEE. CDR3 nucleotide sequence: TGTGCCAGCAGCTTCGGAGGGTCTTTGACTGAGGCTTTCTTT. It encodes CASSFGGSLTEAFF.

The CDR3 region is CASSSFWTDFQVETQYF. As DNA, the CDR3 is TGTGCCAGCAGCTCCTTTTGGACAGATTTCCAAGTAGAGACCCAGTACTTC. The chain couples TRBV7-9 to TRBJ2-5; D possibly corresponds to TRBD1 (6 bases). The CDR3 loop spans 17 amino acids. The germline V gene encodes CDR1 SEHNR and CDR2 FQNEAQ (reference sequence). Trimming pared 4 bases from V and 4 bases from J, leaving 22 bases between.